The 24 T cell receptor beta chains given below trace back to one sample, sequenced in a study of response to subunit inactivated influenza vaccine. Using its own MiXCR run on the RT-PCR reads, TCRdb lists one record per CDR3 protein. The sample contains approximately 530,000 distinct CDR3 sequences, about 7.2% of which appear only once. Sequencing was performed on PBMCs from blood, taken less than 25 months after vaccination. These receptors all stem from a man between 50 and 70 years old who received an inactivated influenza vaccine.

The chain recombines TRBV5-1 with TRBJ2-2; D is unclear. This CDR3 spans 16 amino acids. Germline V gene lookup returns CDR1 SGHRS and CDR2 YFSETQ. The V end lost 4 bases, the J end lost 0 bases, and 13 bases lay between the germline ends. CDR3 DNA: TGCGCCAGCAGCACAATGACGCAGTCGAACACCGGGGAGCTGTTTTTT. It specifies CASSTMTQSNTGELFF. Variable domain in full (rest from reference TRBV5-1 and TRBJ2-2): KAGVTQTPRYLIKTRGQQVTLSCSPISGHRSVSWYQQTPGQGLQFLFEYFSETQRNKGNFPGRFSGRQFSNSRSEMNVSTLELGDSALYLCASSTMTQSNTGELFFGEGSRLTVL.

This clonotype was recorded at least ten times. The chain combines TRBV10-3 with TRBJ2-3; D is undetermined. This CDR3 comprises 12 residues. Trimming cost V 7 bases and J 0 bases, with 5 bases left between them. Germline V gene lookup returns CDR1 ENHRY and CDR2 SYGVKD. DNA for the CDR3: TGTGCCATCATGGATAGCACAGATACGCAGTATTTT. It translates to CAIMDSTDTQYF.

CDR3 bases: TGCAGCGTCAGCCCGCTAGCGGGGGATTACAATGAGCAGTTCTTC. Amino acid sequence: CSVSPLAGDYNEQFF. The gene calls are TRBV29-1 and TRBJ2-1, with 10 bases lining up with TRBD2. Germline trimming cut 6 bases from V and 4 bases from J; bases unmatched to any gene: 9. Germline lookup yields CDR1 SQVTM and CDR2 ANQGSEA. This CDR3 spans 15 amino acids.

This clonotype was seen a few times. The genes are TRBV7-2 and TRBJ2-3; possibly TRBD1 or TRBD2 for D (5 bases each). This CDR3 region has 16 residues. CDR1 is SGHTA and CDR2 is FQGNSA in the germline V gene. Trimming took off 3 bases at V and 2 bases at J, with 15 bases between the two ends. In nucleotides, the CDR3 is TGTGCCAGCAGCTTTCTGGGACCTCTGGCCACAGATACGCAGTATTTT. As protein: CASSFLGPLATDTQYF.

Written as DNA, the CDR3 is TGTGCCAGCAGTTTAGGACAGGGCGCGACCCAGTACTTC. Translating it yields CASSLGQGATQYF. This rearrangement joins TRBV12-3 or TRBV12-4 to TRBJ2-5, with 7 bases matching TRBD1. V shed 1 base and J 7 bases; nucleotides not matched to a gene: 3. The CDR3 is 13 amino acids.

There are many counts of this clonotype. V usage is TRBV7-2 and J usage is TRBJ2-1; 7 nucleotides match TRBD2. The CDR3 extends over 14 amino acids. V shed 6 bases, J shed 7 bases, and the junction held 9 bases outside the gene matches. The germline gives CDR1 SGHTA, CDR2 FQGNSA. Written as DNA, the CDR3 is TGTGCCAGCAGTTATGCGGGAGTCGCGAATGAGCAGTTCTTC. This codes for CASSYAGVANEQFF.

This clonotype was counted only a few times. The chain uses TRBV6-5 and TRBJ1-5; D gene ambiguous. The length of the CDR3 is 13 residues. Germline V CDR1 and CDR2: MNHEY, SVGAGI. Trimming removed 4 bases from V and 4 bases from J, with 8 bases in between. CDR3 protein: CASSFGLNQPQHF. The CDR3 DNA follows: TGTGCCAGCAGTTTCGGACTTAATCAGCCCCAGCATTTT.

This clonotype came up a few times. The chain links TRBV7-6 to TRBJ2-7; no firm D call. V was clipped by 6 bases and J by 0 bases, with 12 bases between them. The CDR3 is made up of 14 amino acids. Germline assignment: CDR1 SGHVS and CDR2 FNYEAQ. The CDR3 coding sequence is TGTGCCAGCAGGGTATCTCCAAGCTCCTACGAGCAGTACTTC. The encoded protein is CASRVSPSSYEQYF. Filled out from reference TRBV7-6 and TRBJ2-7, the complete variable domain reads GAGVSQSPRYKVTKRGQDVALRCDPISGHVSLYWYRQALGQGPEFLTYFNYEAQQDKSGLPNDRFSAERPEGSISTLTIQRTEQRDSAMYRCASRVSPSSYEQYFGPGTRLTVT.

This clonotype appeared a few times. The rearrangement uses TRBV5-1 and TRBJ2-5; 7 bases match TRBD1. Germline CDR1 is SGHRS and CDR2 is YFSETQ. The CDR3 spans 14 residues. J gave up 4 bases and V 4 bases, and 7 bases lay outside the gene matches. CDR3 DNA sequence: TGCGCCAGCAGCCAGGGGGAATTGAGAGAGACCCAGTACTTC. It translates to CASSQGELRETQYF.

Only a few counts were recorded for this clonotype. V and J are TRBV6-6 and TRBJ2-6, with D unresolved. V was trimmed by 8 bases and J by 1 base, leaving 6 bases between them. Germline V lookup: CDR1 MNHNY, CDR2 SVGAGI (reference sequence). The CDR3 loop spans 13 amino acids. Here the CDR3 DNA reads TGTGCCAGCTTCCGGTCTGGGGCCAACGTCCTGACTTTC. It is translated as CASFRSGANVLTF.

The chain combines TRBV5-1 with TRBJ2-3, with 8 positions matching TRBD1. Germline V lookup: CDR1 SGHRS, CDR2 YFSETQ. CDR3 length: 14 residues. V dropped 7 bases and J dropped 4; count of bases not matched to a gene: 8. This CDR3 is CASAGQGGADTQYF. The DNA for the CDR3 is TGCGCCAGCGCTGGACAGGGCGGAGCAGATACGCAGTATTTT.

The V call is TRBV7-9, the J call TRBJ2-7, with 10 nucleotides matching TRBD1. CDR1 is SEHNR and CDR2 is FQNEAQ in the germline V gene (reference sequence). Trimming took 4 bases from V and 6 from J; bases not matched to a gene: 9. The CDR3 covers 15 residues. The CDR3 region is CASSSPGQGLGEQYF. The CDR3 nucleotides are TGTGCCAGCAGCTCCCCGGGACAGGGGCTGGGCGAGCAGTACTTC.

V is TRBV6-5 and J is TRBJ2-5, with D maybe TRBD2 (6 bases). The length of the CDR3 is 15 residues. V dropped 2 bases and J dropped 2 bases, with 12 bases sitting between them. Looked up from germline, CDR1 is MNHEY and CDR2 is SVGAGI. As DNA, the CDR3 is TGTGCCAGCAGTTACACATCGGCGGGGCAAGAGACCCAGTACTTC. Its translation is CASSYTSAGQETQYF.

This sequence joins TRBV13 and TRBJ2-1, with TRBD1 matching 8 bases. Germline-derived CDR1 and CDR2 are PRHDT and FYEKMQ (reference sequence). The CDR3 runs 13 residues. V lost 3 bases to trimming and J lost 8 bases; unmatched junction nucleotides: 3. CDR3 bases: TGTGCCAGCAGCTTTGTCAGGGGGCATGAGCAGTTCTTC. Translation: CASSFVRGHEQFF.

V and J are TRBV20-1 and TRBJ2-3; D unclear. CDR1 is DFQATT, CDR2 SNEGSKA, per germline (reference sequence). The CDR3 runs 12 residues. Deletions cut 3 bases from V and 9 bases from J, with 13 bases between. In DNA form, the CDR3 reads TGCAGTGCTAGGCCCTCCCCAAACACGCAGTATTTT. Protein product: CSARPSPNTQYF.

V is TRBV6-1 and J is TRBJ1-2; 8 bases match TRBD1. J lost 4 bases, V lost 7 bases, and 5 bases had no gene match. CDR1 is MNHNS and CDR2 is SASEGT in the germline V gene. The CDR3 length is 13 residues. CDR3 DNA sequence: TGTGCCAGCACTCAGGGGGCGAGCTATGGCTACACCTTC. As protein: CASTQGASYGYTF.

In this sample, this clonotype turned up a few times. This CDR3 is CASSWETGDPTQFF. CDR3 nucleotides: TGCGCCAGCAGCTGGGAAACAGGGGACCCTACCCAGTTCTTC. The chain recombines TRBV5-1 with TRBJ2-1; 7 nucleotides align to TRBD1. CDR3 length: 14 amino acids. Germline loops: CDR1 SGHRS, CDR2 YFSETQ. The ends lost 3 bases at V and 13 bases at J; junction bases unmatched: 13.

The V call is TRBV9, the J call TRBJ2-2; 10 bases are shared with TRBD2. V dropped 3 bases and J dropped 3; count of bases not matched to a gene: 5. The CDR3 totals 16 residues. Germline V gives CDR1 SGDLS, CDR2 YYNGEE. CDR3: CASSEASGGYTGELFF. CDR3 DNA: TGTGCCAGCAGCGAGGCTAGCGGGGGATACACCGGGGAGCTGTTTTTT.

The rearrangement uses TRBV11-2 and TRBJ1-1, with TRBD1 matching 8 bases. Looked up from germline, CDR1 is SGHAT and CDR2 is FQNNGV. With V trimmed by 5 bases and J by 4 bases, 12 bases remained unmatched. This CDR3 region has 16 residues. CDR3 DNA sequence: TGTGCCAGCAGCCCGCGCGGCAGGGGGCTGGGCACTGAAGCTTTCTTT. Translation gives CASSPRGRGLGTEAFF.

This chain links TRBV20-1 with TRBJ2-2; 10 bases align to TRBD2. CDR1 and CDR2 (germline): DFQATT, SNEGSKA (reference sequence). The V segment lost 3 bases and the J segment 6 bases; nucleotides outside the gene matches: 7. The CDR3 consists of 15 residues. The DNA for the CDR3 is TGCAGTGCTAGTAGAGCGGGGGGGCCGCCCGGGGAGCTGTTTTTT. This codes for CSASRAGGPPGELFF.

A few counts support this clonotype. This chain joins TRBV28 and TRBJ2-2; TRBD2 aligns across 13 bases. Germline CDR1 MDHEN, CDR2 SYDVKM. This CDR3 is 16 amino acids long. V lost 7 bases to trimming and J lost 6 bases; unmatched junction nucleotides: 8. The CDR3 DNA follows: TGTGCCAGCACTTCACTAGCGGGAGGGCCGGCCGGGGAGCTGTTTTTT. Amino acids: CASTSLAGGPAGELFF.

This clonotype was picked up a small number of times. CDR3 sequence reads: CASSPGMGRGNTIYF. The DNA of the CDR3 is TGCGCCAGCAGCCCCGGAATGGGTAGGGGAAACACCATATATTTT. The chain couples TRBV5-1 to TRBJ1-3; D not resolved. The CDR3 is 15 residues long. V was clipped by 4 bases and J by 4 bases, with 15 bases between them. Germline CDR1 reads SGHRS; CDR2 reads YFSETQ.

This clonotype was seen repeatedly, ten times or more. The rearrangement uses TRBV16 and TRBJ1-5, with D unclear. The ends were cut back, 0 bases at V and 4 bases at J, with 13 bases in the middle. Germline V gives CDR1 KGHSY, CDR2 FQNENV. The CDR3 spans 16 residues. The CDR3 nucleotides are TGTGCCAGCAGCCAATCTAGAGGGCTTGGGAATCAGCCCCAGCATTTT. Its translation: CASSQSRGLGNQPQHF. Based on the CDR3 plus reference TRBV16 and TRBJ1-5, the full variable domain is GEEVAQTPKHLVRGEGQKAKLYCAPIKGHSYVFWYQQVLKNEFKFLISFQNENVFDETGMPKERFSAKCLPNSPCSLEIQATKLEDSAVYFCASSQSRGLGNQPQHFGDGTRLSIL.

The rearrangement joins TRBV20-1 to TRBJ1-1; D unresolved. The germline V gene has CDR1 DFQATT and CDR2 SNEGSKA (reference sequence). The V and J ends lost 0 bases and 6 bases respectively, with 14 bases between them. The CDR3 length is 14 residues. The DNA for the CDR3 is TGCAGTGCTAGAGATCCCCGGTCGGGCGCTGAAGCTTTCTTT. Protein sequence: CSARDPRSGAEAFF.